This T cell receptor beta chain was sequenced during a study of beta chain features in type 1 diabetes. Study observations and caveats: The cDNA sequencing approach could over-represent high-TCR-expressing cells. People with Type 1 diabetes carried modestly yet significantly shorter TCRB CDR3s in all four CD4+ subsets. VDJ junctions in type 1 diabetes patients carried more deletions and fewer insertions.

The study reverse transcribed the entire isolated RNA, so it sequenced expressed TCRB transcripts. The table came from immunoSEQ multiplex PCR; TCRdb's copy has only in-frame clones and leaves some out. The sample lists over 500,000 clones, about a sixth occurring once. Purity exceeded 98% in all sorted populations. This clone appeared a few times. Its antigen is not known. This CDR3 is built from 16 residues. V shed 5 bases and J 8 bases; nucleotides not matched to a gene: 12. Germline-derived CDR1 and CDR2 are SGHTA and FQGNSA. The source of this sequence is a man aged 18 to 30 in good health. The sample comprised naive CD4+ T cells from blood. The chain combines TRBV7-2 with TRBJ1-6; 7 positions agree with TRBD1. The CDR3 loop reads CASSRRQGGSHSPLHF. For the CDR3, the DNA is TGTGCCAGCAGCCGACGACAGGGAGGGTCCCATTCACCCCTCCACTTT.